One TCR beta chain is described in this entry. The data were taken from a study of cytotoxic CD8 clonotypes in ibrutinib-treated CLL. Only in-frame clones appear in the TCRdb table, and some are missing; sequencing was by immunoSEQ multiplex PCR. This sample has some 130,000 clones, with around 76% found just once. With 4 bases removed from V and 0 bases from J, the gap between germline ends came to 7 bases. This CDR3 spans 13 amino acids. CDR1 and CDR2 from the germline V gene are SGHDT and YYEEEE. The V gene is TRBV5-6, the J gene TRBJ1-2; no definite D call. The input for sequencing was PBMCs, taken after 24 months of ibrutinib treatment. This clonotype was sampled from a human donor with chronic lymphocytic leukemia. The CDR3: CASSRTANYGYTF. The CDR3, as DNA: TGTGCCAGCAGCCGGACGGCTAACTATGGCTACACCTTC.